The clone carrying this T cell receptor (beta chain) occurred a few times. Antigen unknown. The data are from a study of regulatory T cells in long-lasting Graves disease. Study results and limitations: Study was limited to peripheral blood, excluding thyroid tissue. It was in persistent disease that TRBV28, TRBJ1-2 and TRBJ2-5 were favored.

In germline, CDR1 is MNHNS, CDR2 SASEGT. V dropped 5 bases and J dropped 5; count of bases not matched to a gene: 6. CDR3 length: 14 residues. Libraries of TCR beta came from iRepertoire HTBI primers plus Arm-PCR of CDR3 regions. TCRdb reanalysed the multiplex PCR reads using MiXCR and keeps one entry per CDR3 protein. The sample has 310,000 or so distinct CDR3 sequences, around 19% seen once; the top ten hold less than 35%. Described time point: persistent/refractory GD, antithyroid drugs over 5 years with positive TRAb. With RNA extracted from PBMCs as input, the TCR library was made. Patients came through an endocrinology department, and that department was in Xi'an, China. EDTA tubes held 9 to 10 milliliters of peripheral blood from each patient.

The material was peripheral blood mononuclear cells (PBMCs), obtained when the disease was refractory, from a patient treated with antithyroid drugs. This sequence originates from a female donor with Graves disease. V is TRBV6-1 and J is TRBJ1-1; 9 bases are shared with TRBD1. The CDR3 coding sequence is TGTGCCAGCAGTAAGACAGGGGGATGGACTGAAGCTTTCTTT. Translated: CASSKTGGWTEAFF.